The rows below give T cell receptor beta chains drawn from one sample of a study of OX40 agonist ivuxolimab in advanced cancers. Using immunoSEQ multiplex PCR, the repertoire was profiled, and TCRdb retains in-frame clones only, with some absent. Of about 58,000 clones listed, 70% to 85% were seen once; the top ten hold around 1.6%. The material sequenced was CD4+ or CD8+ T cells sorted from blood, taken in a trial of the OX40 agonist ivuxolimab. The origin of the receptors is an adult with an advanced solid tumor such as melanoma, head and neck, liver or kidney cancer. Each CDR3 is given with its conserved first and last residue. The D gene is left open where the match is weak. The size field is filled for only some rows; it gives once, few, many or a size class.

d_gene	abundance	v_gene	j_gene	CDR3nt	CDR3aa
TRBD2	once	TRBV11-2	TRBJ2-5	TGTGCCAGCAGCCCCCTAGCGGGAGATGGAGAGACCCAGTACTTC	CASSPLAGDGETQYF
NA	NA	TRBV9	TRBJ1-6	TGTGCCAGCAGCGTAGGGACAGTCAATTCACCCCTCCACTTT	CASSVGTVNSPLHF
NA	NA	TRBV4-3	TRBJ2-6	TGCGCCAGCAGCCAAACTGTGACCTCTGGGGCCAACGTCCTGACTTTC	CASSQTVTSGANVLTF
TRBD1	NA	TRBV18	TRBJ1-2	TGTGCCAGCTCACTTAATCCGGGACAGGGGGCACCCAACTATGGCTACACCTTC	CASSLNPGQGAPNYGYTF
NA	NA	TRBV7-9	TRBJ2-7	TGTGCCAGCAGGCCTGATGGACTGCTCTACGAGCAGTACTTC	CASRPDGLLYEQYF
NA	NA	TRBV7-2	TRBJ2-3	TGTGCCAGCAGCTTAACCCCCCGGGCTAGCGTAGATACGCAGTATTTT	CASSLTPRASVDTQYF
NA	NA	TRBV5-1	TRBJ2-2	TGCGCCAGCAGCTTGGATCCTGGACAGCCCACCGGGGAGCTGTTTTTT	CASSLDPGQPTGELFF
TRBD1	NA	TRBV5-6	TRBJ1-5	TGTGCCAGCAGCACGGGACAGGGGGCTACCAGCAATCAGCCCCAGCATTTT	CASSTGQGATSNQPQHF
NA	NA	TRBV7-9	TRBJ1-1	TGTGCCAGCAGCCAGGATACGAACACTGAAGCTTTCTTT	CASSQDTNTEAFF
NA	NA	TRBV5-6	TRBJ2-3	TGTGCCAGCAGCCTCTCCGGGAGCGTACCCACAGATACGCAGTATTTT	CASSLSGSVPTDTQYF
NA	NA	TRBV12-5	TRBJ2-5	TGTGCTAGTGGTTTGAAAAAAGAGACCCAGTACTTC	CASGLKKETQYF
NA	NA	TRBV4-1	TRBJ2-1	TGCGCCAGCAGCCAAGATCACGGGGGTGAGCAGTTCTTC	CASSQDHGGEQFF
NA	NA	TRBV14	TRBJ2-4	TGTGCCAGCAGCCAAGTTGACAGAGTTGGCGGGTTAGCCAAAAACATTCAGTACTTC	CASSQVDRVGGLAKNIQYF
TRBD2	once	TRBV7-8	TRBJ2-3	TGTGCCAGCAGCTTAGTACTAGCGGGATTAACAGATACGCAGTATTTT	CASSLVLAGLTDTQYF
TRBD1	NA	TRBV6-1	TRBJ2-7	TGTGCCAGCACTATTACCGGGACAGGGGGACGGGAGCAGTACTTC	CASTITGTGGREQYF
TRBD2	NA	TRBV7-6	TRBJ2-1	TGTGCCAGCAGCTTGCGGGGGGGTAAGAATGAGCAGTTCTTC	CASSLRGGKNEQFF
NA	NA	TRBV19	TRBJ1-6	TGTGCCAGTAGTGTATTACAAGGGAGCGGTAATAATTCACCCCTCCACTTT	CASSVLQGSGNNSPLHF
TRBD2	NA	TRBV5-1	TRBJ2-3	TGCGCCAGCAGCTTCCTGGCGGGGGGCCCCCCTAGCACAGATACGCAGTATTTT	CASSFLAGGPPSTDTQYF
TRBD2	NA	TRBV28	TRBJ2-7	TGTGCCAGTGGGGCTAGCGGGAGCACCTTAGGGGAGCAGTACTTC	CASGASGSTLGEQYF
TRBD1	NA	TRBV12-5	TRBJ1-4	TGTGCTAGTGGTTTACAGGGGGTCGGGGCTAATGAAAAACTGTTTTTT	CASGLQGVGANEKLFF
NA	NA	TRBV5-6	TRBJ1-5	TGTGCCAGCAGCTTGGGGCCGAGGAACCCACAGCCCCAGCATTTT	CASSLGPRNPQPQHF
NA	few	TRBV9	TRBJ2-2	TGTGCCAGCAGCGTAGCCGGGACCCGCGGGGAGCTGTTTTTT	CASSVAGTRGELFF
TRBD1	NA	TRBV11-3	TRBJ2-7	TGTGCCAGCAGCTCCCAGACAGGGGGTTGGTCCTACGAGCAGTACTTC	CASSSQTGGWSYEQYF
NA	NA	TRBV21-1	TRBJ2-1	TGTGCCAGCAGCAAAGGAAAGGGGAATGAGCAGTTCTTC	CASSKGKGNEQFF
TRBD1	NA	TRBV27	TRBJ1-4	TGTGCCAGCAGCTCTCCGGGACAGGGGCGTTTTGAACTGTTTTTT	CASSSPGQGRFELFF